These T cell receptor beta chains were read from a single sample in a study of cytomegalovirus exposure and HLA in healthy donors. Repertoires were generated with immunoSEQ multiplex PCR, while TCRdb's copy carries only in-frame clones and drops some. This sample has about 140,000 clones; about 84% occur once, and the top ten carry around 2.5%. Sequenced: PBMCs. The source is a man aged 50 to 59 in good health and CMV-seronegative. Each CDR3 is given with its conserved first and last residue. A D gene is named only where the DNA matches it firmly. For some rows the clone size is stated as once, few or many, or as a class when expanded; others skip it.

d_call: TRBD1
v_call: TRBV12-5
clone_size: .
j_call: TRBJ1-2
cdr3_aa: CASGIRQGNYGYTF
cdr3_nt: TGTGCTAGTGGTATACGACAGGGAAACTATGGCTACACCTTC

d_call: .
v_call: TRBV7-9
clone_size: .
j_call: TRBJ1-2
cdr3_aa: CASSRDRSDYGYTF
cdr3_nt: TGTGCCAGCAGCCGGGATCGGTCCGACTATGGCTACACCTTC

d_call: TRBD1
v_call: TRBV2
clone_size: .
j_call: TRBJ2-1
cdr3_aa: CASTSDRASSYNEQFF
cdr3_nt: TGTGCCAGCACCTCGGACAGGGCTAGCTCCTACAATGAGCAGTTCTTC

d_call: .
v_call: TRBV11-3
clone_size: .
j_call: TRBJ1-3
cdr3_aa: CASSSGAGKGNTIYF
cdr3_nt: TGTGCCAGCAGCTCCGGCGCAGGGAAGGGAAACACCATATATTTT

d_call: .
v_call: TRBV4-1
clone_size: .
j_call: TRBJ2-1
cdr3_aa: CASSQPFPRRSEQFF
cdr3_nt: TGCGCCAGCAGCCAACCGTTCCCCCGGCGGAGTGAGCAGTTCTTC

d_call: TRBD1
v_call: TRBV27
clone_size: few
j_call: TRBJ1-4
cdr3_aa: CASSLLTGGLEKLFF
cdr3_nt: TGTGCCAGCAGTCTCCTGACAGGGGGCTTGGAAAAACTGTTTTTT

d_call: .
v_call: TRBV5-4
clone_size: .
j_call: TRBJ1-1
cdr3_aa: CASSLVREGTEAFF
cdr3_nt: TGTGCCAGCAGCTTGGTCCGGGAAGGCACTGAAGCTTTCTTT

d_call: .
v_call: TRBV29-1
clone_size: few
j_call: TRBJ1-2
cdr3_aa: CSVVPSRNYGYTF
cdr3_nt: TGCAGCGTTGTCCCAAGCCGAAACTATGGCTACACCTTC

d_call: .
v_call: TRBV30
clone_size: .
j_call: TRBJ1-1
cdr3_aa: CAWSADKGFEAFF
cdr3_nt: TGTGCCTGGAGTGCGGACAAAGGATTTGAAGCTTTCTTT

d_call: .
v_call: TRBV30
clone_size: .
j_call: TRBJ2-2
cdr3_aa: CAWNRVWDTGELFF
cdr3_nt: TGTGCCTGGAACAGGGTTTGGGACACCGGGGAGCTGTTTTTT

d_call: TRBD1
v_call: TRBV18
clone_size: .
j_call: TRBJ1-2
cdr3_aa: CASSPQGATEHGYTF
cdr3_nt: TGTGCCAGCTCACCGCAGGGGGCCACGGAACATGGCTACACCTTC

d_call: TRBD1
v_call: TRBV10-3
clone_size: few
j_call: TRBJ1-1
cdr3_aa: CAIRGQGAVTEAFF
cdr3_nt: TGTGCCATCAGGGGACAGGGGGCTGTCACTGAAGCTTTCTTT

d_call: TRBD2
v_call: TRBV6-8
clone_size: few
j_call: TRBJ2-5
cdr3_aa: CASRLTSGGTQYF
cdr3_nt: TGTGCCAGCAGACTGACTAGCGGGGGGACCCAGTACTTC

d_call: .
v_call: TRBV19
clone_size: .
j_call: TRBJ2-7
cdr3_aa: CASSNWARDEQYF
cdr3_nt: TGTGCCAGTAGTAATTGGGCCAGGGACGAGCAGTACTTC

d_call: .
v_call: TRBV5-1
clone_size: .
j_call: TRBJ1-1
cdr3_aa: CASSLGYQGGQAFF
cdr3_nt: TGCGCCAGCAGCTTGGGTTACCAGGGAGGCCAAGCTTTCTTT

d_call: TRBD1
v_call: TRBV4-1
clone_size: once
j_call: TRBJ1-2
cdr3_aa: CASSQGDRRIYGYTF
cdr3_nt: TGCGCCAGCAGCCAAGGGGACAGGAGGATCTATGGCTACACCTTC

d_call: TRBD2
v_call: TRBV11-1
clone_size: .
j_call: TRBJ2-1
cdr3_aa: CASSPLAGAYNEQFF
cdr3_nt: TGTGCCAGCAGCCCTCTAGCGGGGGCCTACAATGAGCAGTTCTTC

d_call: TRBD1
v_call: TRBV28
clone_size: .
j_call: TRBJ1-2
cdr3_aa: CASSAGQNYGYTF
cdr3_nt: TGTGCCAGCAGCGCGGGACAGAACTATGGCTACACCTTC

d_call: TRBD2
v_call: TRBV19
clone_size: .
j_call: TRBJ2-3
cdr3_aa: CASSAPSGASTDTQYF
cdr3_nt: TGTGCCAGTAGTGCGCCTAGCGGGGCTAGCACAGATACGCAGTATTTT

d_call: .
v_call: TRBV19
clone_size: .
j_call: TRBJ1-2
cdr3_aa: CASSKGGHSNYGYTF
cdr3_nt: TGTGCCAGTAGTAAGGGAGGACATTCTAACTATGGCTACACCTTC

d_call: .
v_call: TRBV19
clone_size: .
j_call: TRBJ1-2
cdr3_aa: CASSFSLTLDYGYTF
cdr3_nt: TGTGCCAGTAGTTTCTCCCTGACTTTGGACTATGGCTACACCTTC

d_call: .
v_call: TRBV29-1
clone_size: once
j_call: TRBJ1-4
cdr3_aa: CSVEDLRNEKLFF
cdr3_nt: TGCAGCGTTGAAGATCTAAGAAATGAAAAACTGTTTTTT

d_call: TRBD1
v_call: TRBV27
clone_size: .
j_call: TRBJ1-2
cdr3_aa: CASSQTGYGYTF
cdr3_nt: TGTGCCAGCAGCCAGACAGGGTATGGCTACACCTTC

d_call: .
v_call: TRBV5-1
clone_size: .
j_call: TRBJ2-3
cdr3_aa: CASSPEGLQADTQYF
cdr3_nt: TGCGCCAGCAGCCCTGAGGGACTTCAAGCAGATACGCAGTATTTT

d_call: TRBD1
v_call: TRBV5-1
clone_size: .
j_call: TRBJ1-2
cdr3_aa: CASSQGQDVDGYTF
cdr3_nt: TGCGCCAGCAGCCAGGGACAGGACGTAGATGGCTACACCTTC

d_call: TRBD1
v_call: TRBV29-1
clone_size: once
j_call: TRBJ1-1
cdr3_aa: CSVPSGQSVNTEAFF
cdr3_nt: TGCAGCGTTCCTTCGGGACAGAGCGTGAACACTGAAGCTTTCTTT

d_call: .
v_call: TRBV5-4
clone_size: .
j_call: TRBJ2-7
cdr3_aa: CASSLVYGRGLAYEQYF
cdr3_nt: TGTGCCAGCAGCTTGGTGTATGGGAGGGGGTTGGCCTACGAGCAGTACTTC

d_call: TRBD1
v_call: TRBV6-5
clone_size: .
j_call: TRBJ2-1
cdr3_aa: CASSSSGTGGLRQFF
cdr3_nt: TGTGCCAGCAGCTCATCCGGGACAGGGGGCTTGCGGCAGTTCTTC

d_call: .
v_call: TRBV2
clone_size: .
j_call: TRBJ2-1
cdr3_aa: CASSGPYREDEQFF
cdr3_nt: TGTGCCAGCAGTGGTCCCTACCGAGAGGATGAGCAGTTCTTC

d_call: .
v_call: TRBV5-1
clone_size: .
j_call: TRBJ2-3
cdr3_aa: CASSPIGVSTDTQYF
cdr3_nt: TGCGCCAGCAGCCCCATCGGAGTTTCGACAGATACGCAGTATTTT